Listed below are T cell receptor beta chains from one sample, sequenced in a study of shared clonotypes between healthy human individuals. Clones were sequenced by immunoSEQ multiplex PCR, and TCRdb holds only the in-frame ones, with some missing. The sample includes 1 million to 1.2 million clones, around three quarters of them seen just once. The sequenced sample was memory CD4+ T cells from PBMCs. These receptors came from a man younger than 30 in good health. Some clones in this sample may be carry-over from other donors' samples. The CDR3 runs from the conserved cysteine through the conserved F or W.

j_call v_call cdr3_aa
TRBJ1-6 TRBV6-5 CASSTGVRSPLHF
TRBJ1-4 TRBV9 CASSVDEGTDEKLFF
TRBJ1-5 TRBV28 CASSSGGQGNQPQHF
TRBJ2-7 TRBV12-2 CASRLGDGSYEQYF
TRBJ2-3 TRBV2 CASGDVTDTQYF
TRBJ2-1 TRBV11-3 CASSLGGLAGGPDEQFF
TRBJ2-3 TRBV6-5 CASSPDFSDTQYF
TRBJ2-2 TRBV7-2 CASSLGLGIPGELFF
TRBJ1-3 TRBV5-1 CASSEGSSGNTIYF
TRBJ2-3 TRBV5-1 CASSLGTATDTQYF
TRBJ1-1 TRBV6-5 CASISRSEMNTEAFF
TRBJ2-3 TRBV5-1 CASSFGRGEDTQYF
TRBJ1-1 TRBV5-1 CASSLWWGQNTEAFF
TRBJ2-5 TRBV5-1 CASSRDRGQETQYF
TRBJ1-1 TRBV14 CASSQDLSTEAFF
TRBJ2-5 TRBV11-3 CASSHRSGETQYF
TRBJ2-7 TRBV10-1 CASSVGGLPYEQYF